A selection of T cell receptor beta chains follows, all from one sample in a study of shared clonotypes between healthy human individuals. The protocol was immunoSEQ multiplex PCR, while the TCRdb copy is restricted to in-frame clones and leaves out a portion. The data contain 2 million to 2.5 million clones, just over 90% of them seen just once; the ten biggest clones take up under 0.45%. Sequenced material: naive CD4+ T cells from PBMCs. The receptors originated from a man younger than 35 in good health. Some clones in this sample may be carry-over from other donors' samples. CDR3s include the opening cysteine and the closing phenylalanine or tryptophan. D genes are given only for firm matches. A clone size is listed for some rows: how often the clone was seen (once, few, many), or a class if it is expanded.

d_call	v_call	j_call	clone_size	cdr3_nt	cdr3_aa
NA	TRBV2	TRBJ2-1	NA	TGTGCCAGTTCACGGTCCTTAAGCTCCTACAATGAGCAGTTCTTC	CASSRSLSSYNEQFF
NA	TRBV30	TRBJ1-3	once	TGTGCCTGGTCGCTTGGAAACACCATATATTTT	CAWSLGNTIYF
NA	TRBV5-1	TRBJ2-7	NA	TGCGCCAGCAGCGGAGGAAGCCTCCGCGGCTACGAGCAGTACTTC	CASSGGSLRGYEQYF
NA	TRBV5-4	TRBJ1-1	NA	TGTGCCAGCAGCTCGACAGGAAACACTGAAGCTTTCTTT	CASSSTGNTEAFF
NA	TRBV7-2	TRBJ2-7	NA	TGTGCCAGCAGCCCGCCGATCTCCTACGAGCAGTACTTC	CASSPPISYEQYF
TRBD1	TRBV30	TRBJ1-1	NA	TGTGCCTGGGCCTTTTGGGACAGGGCGAACACTGAAGCTTTCTTT	CAWAFWDRANTEAFF
TRBD1	TRBV5-1	TRBJ2-1	NA	TGCGCCAGCAGCCCCGGGACAGGGAACAATGAGCAGTTCTTC	CASSPGTGNNEQFF
NA	TRBV27	TRBJ1-5	NA	TGTGCCAGCAGTTCTTATTATCAGAGCAATCAGCCCCAGCATTTT	CASSSYYQSNQPQHF
NA	TRBV9	TRBJ1-4	NA	TGTGCCAGCAGCCCAGAGGCGGGAAGCGGGACTAATGAAAAACTGTTTTTT	CASSPEAGSGTNEKLFF
NA	TRBV29-1	TRBJ2-3	NA	TGCAGCGTTGGGGCCATACGACAGTCCTCTACGCAGTATTTT	CSVGAIRQSSTQYF
TRBD1	TRBV29-1	TRBJ2-1	NA	TGCAGCGTGGAACGTGGACAGGGGTACAATGAGCAGTTCTTC	CSVERGQGYNEQFF
NA	TRBV30	TRBJ1-3	NA	TGTGCCTGGAGTCCTCCGGGACTGAACTCTGGAAACACCATATATTTT	CAWSPPGLNSGNTIYF
NA	TRBV27	TRBJ1-1	NA	TGTGCCAGCAGTTTATTAGCCGGGGATGAAGCTTTCTTT	CASSLLAGDEAFF
NA	TRBV4-1	TRBJ1-5	NA	TGCGCCAGCAGCCAAAATATGGACATCTATCAGCCCCAGCATTTT	CASSQNMDIYQPQHF
NA	TRBV19	TRBJ2-3	NA	TGTGCCAGTAGTAAACTAGGGCCCTTTACAGATACGCAGTATTTT	CASSKLGPFTDTQYF
NA	TRBV9	TRBJ2-3	NA	TGTGCCAGCAGCGCCCAACCGCTAGCGCCTAAAAGCACAGATACGCAGTATTTT	CASSAQPLAPKSTDTQYF
NA	TRBV11-1	TRBJ2-7	NA	TGTGCCAGCACCCAACGGGCAGGGAACGAGCAGTACTTC	CASTQRAGNEQYF
TRBD2	TRBV15	TRBJ2-1	NA	TGTGCCACCAGCAGAGTGAGGAGCGGGAGGGCCAATGAGCAGTTCTTC	CATSRVRSGRANEQFF
NA	TRBV5-1	TRBJ2-6	NA	TGCGCCAGCAGCCCGCTGGAGCTAGGTGGGGCCAACGTCCTGACTTTC	CASSPLELGGANVLTF
TRBD1	TRBV10-1	TRBJ2-2	NA	TGCGCCAGCAGCGGACAGGGGGCCACCGGGGAGCTGTTTTTT	CASSGQGATGELFF
TRBD1	TRBV2	TRBJ1-5	NA	TGTGCCAGCAAGTTAGGACAGGAATTAGGCAATCAGCCCCAGCATTTT	CASKLGQELGNQPQHF
NA	TRBV30	TRBJ1-1	few	TGTGCCTGCTGGAGGAGGCGGAGCACTGAAGCTTTCTTT	CACWRRRSTEAFF
NA	TRBV7-3	TRBJ2-2	NA	TGTGCCAGCAGCTCTCAATTTGGCGGGGAGCTGTTTTTT	CASSSQFGGELFF
NA	TRBV28	TRBJ2-7	NA	TGTGCCAGCGGAGGAAGCTCCTACGAGCAGTACTTC	CASGGSSYEQYF
TRBD1	TRBV5-1	TRBJ1-4	NA	TGCGCCAGCAGCTCCGACAGGGATGAAAAACTGTTTTTT	CASSSDRDEKLFF
NA	TRBV27	TRBJ1-5	NA	TGTGCCAGCGCCGACGCAGGGTATGTGAAGCCCCAGCATTTT	CASADAGYVKPQHF
NA	TRBV2	TRBJ2-7	NA	TGTGCCAGCAGAATGGGGCAGGGGGGGGACGAGCAGTACTTC	CASRMGQGGDEQYF
TRBD2	TRBV7-3	TRBJ2-3	NA	TGTGCCAGCAGCTTACTAGCGGGAATCACAGATACGCAGTATTTT	CASSLLAGITDTQYF
NA	TRBV2	TRBJ1-3	NA	TGTGCCAGCGAGGCAGGTGGTGGAAACACCATATATTTT	CASEAGGGNTIYF
NA	TRBV6-6	TRBJ1-5	NA	TGTGCCAGCAGACTACGCCCAGGTCAGCCCCAGCATTTT	CASRLRPGQPQHF
NA	TRBV7-8	TRBJ1-4	NA	TGTGCCAGCAGCGCCACGCTTGGCAAACTGTTTTTT	CASSATLGKLFF
NA	TRBV5-8	TRBJ2-3	NA	TGTGCCAGCAGCTTGGTATGGGAGCGAGTCACAGATACGCAGTATTTT	CASSLVWERVTDTQYF
TRBD2	TRBV9	TRBJ2-1	NA	TGTGCCAGCAGCGTAGGCCTAGCGGTCTACAATGAGCAGTTCTTC	CASSVGLAVYNEQFF
TRBD1	TRBV6-5	TRBJ1-5	once	TGTGCCAGCAGCTCCAGGGGGCATCAGCCCCAGCATTTT	CASSSRGHQPQHF
NA	TRBV27	TRBJ1-1	NA	TGTGCCAGCAGGGTCATCATTGGTCACACTGAAGCTTTCTTT	CASRVIIGHTEAFF
NA	TRBV4-2	TRBJ2-2	NA	TGTGCCAGCAGCCAAGTGTCCCGGACTCACACCGGGGAGCTGTTTTTT	CASSQVSRTHTGELFF
NA	TRBV5-1	TRBJ1-2	NA	TGCGCCAGCAGCTACGGAGTCTGGGGGGATTATGGCTACACCTTC	CASSYGVWGDYGYTF
NA	TRBV28	TRBJ2-2	NA	TGTGCCAGCAGTTTTTGGGTTAGGGATACCGGGGAGCTGTTTTTT	CASSFWVRDTGELFF